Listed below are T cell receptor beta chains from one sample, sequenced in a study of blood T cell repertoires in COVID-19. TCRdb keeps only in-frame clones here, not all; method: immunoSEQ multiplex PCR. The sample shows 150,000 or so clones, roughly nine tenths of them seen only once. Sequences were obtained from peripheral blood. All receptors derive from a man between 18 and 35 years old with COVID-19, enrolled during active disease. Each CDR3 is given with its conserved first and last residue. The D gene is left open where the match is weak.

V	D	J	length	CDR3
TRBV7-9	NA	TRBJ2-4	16	CASSPVAGAAKNIQYF
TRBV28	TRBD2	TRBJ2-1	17	CASSTLSAGGAYNEQFF
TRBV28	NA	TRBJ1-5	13	CASSLPQNQPQHF
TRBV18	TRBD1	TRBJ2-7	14	CASSPETGYYEQYF
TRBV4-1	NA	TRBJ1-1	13	CASSQVVTGEAFF
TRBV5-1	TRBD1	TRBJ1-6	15	CASSPGQGNNSPLHF
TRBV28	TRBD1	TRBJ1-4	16	CASSFRDRDRARKLLF
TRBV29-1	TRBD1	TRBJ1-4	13	CSAGTGGNEKLLF
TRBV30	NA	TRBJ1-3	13	CAWSAATGNTIYF
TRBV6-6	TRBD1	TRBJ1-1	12	CASLTGHTEAFF
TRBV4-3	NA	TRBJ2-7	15	CASSQGRQVPYEQYF
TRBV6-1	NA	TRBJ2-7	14	CASSEAGRNYEQYF
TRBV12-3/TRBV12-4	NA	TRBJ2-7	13	CASSFRTPVEQYF
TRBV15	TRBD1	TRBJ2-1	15	CATSKDRGLYNEQFF
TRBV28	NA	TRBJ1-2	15	CASSLWTGGSYGYTF
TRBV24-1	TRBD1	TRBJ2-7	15	CATSDETGGAYEQYF
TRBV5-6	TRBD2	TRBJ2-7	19	CASSLFVPGLAGGEDEQYF
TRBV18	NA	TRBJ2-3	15	CASSPLGGGTDTQYF
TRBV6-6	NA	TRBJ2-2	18	CASSLISSGYSNTGELFF
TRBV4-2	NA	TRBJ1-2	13	CASSQDEGDGYTF
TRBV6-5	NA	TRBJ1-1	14	CASERGGTRSEAFF
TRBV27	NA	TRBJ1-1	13	CASSPDAGTEAFF
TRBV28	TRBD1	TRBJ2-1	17	CASSLRQGQGGYNEQFF
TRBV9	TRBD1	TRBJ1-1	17	CASSADRSGGPNTEAFF
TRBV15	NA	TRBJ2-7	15	CATSRDRSTIYEQYF
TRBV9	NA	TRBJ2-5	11	CASSDPGLPYF
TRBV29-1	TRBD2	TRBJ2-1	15	CSVGGAADSYNEQFF
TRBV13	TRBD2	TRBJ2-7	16	CASSPGGHGGFYEQYF
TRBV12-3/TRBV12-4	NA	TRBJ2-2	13	CASAYGLGGELFF
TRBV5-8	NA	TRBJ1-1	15	CASSLVRSPNTEAFF
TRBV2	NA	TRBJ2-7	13	CASSFQGSYEQYF
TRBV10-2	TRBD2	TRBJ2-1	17	CASGHPGGKSSYNEQFF
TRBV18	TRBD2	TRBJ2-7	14	CASSPGTRDYEQYF
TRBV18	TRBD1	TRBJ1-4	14	CASSVGQGKEKLLF
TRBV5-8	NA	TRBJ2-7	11	CASSGRDEQYF
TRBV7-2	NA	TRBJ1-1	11	CASSPGFEAFF
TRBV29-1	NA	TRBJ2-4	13	CSATVFAKNIQYF
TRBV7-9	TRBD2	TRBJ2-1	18	CASRLTTSGGDSHNEQFF
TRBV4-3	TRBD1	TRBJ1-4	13	CASSQDGTEKLLF
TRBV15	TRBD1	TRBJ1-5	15	CATSRGQGMNQPQHF
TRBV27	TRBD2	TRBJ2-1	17	CASSRTPGLAGVNEQFF
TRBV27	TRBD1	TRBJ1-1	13	CASSSPGQGQAFF